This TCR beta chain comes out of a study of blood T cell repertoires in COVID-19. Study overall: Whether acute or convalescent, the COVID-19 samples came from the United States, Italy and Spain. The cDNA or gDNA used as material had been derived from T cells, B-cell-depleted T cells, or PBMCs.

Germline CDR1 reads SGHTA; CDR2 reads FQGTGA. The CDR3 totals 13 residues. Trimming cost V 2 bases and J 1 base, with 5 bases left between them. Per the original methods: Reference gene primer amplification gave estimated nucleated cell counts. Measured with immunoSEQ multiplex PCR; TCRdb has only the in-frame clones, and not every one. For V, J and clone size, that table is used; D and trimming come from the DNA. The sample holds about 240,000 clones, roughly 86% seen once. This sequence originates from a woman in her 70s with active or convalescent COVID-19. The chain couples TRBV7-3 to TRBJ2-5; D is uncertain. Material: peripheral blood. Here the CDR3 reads CASSLLPQETQYF. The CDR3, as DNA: TGTGCCAGCAGCTTACTACCCCAAGAGACCCAGTACTTC.